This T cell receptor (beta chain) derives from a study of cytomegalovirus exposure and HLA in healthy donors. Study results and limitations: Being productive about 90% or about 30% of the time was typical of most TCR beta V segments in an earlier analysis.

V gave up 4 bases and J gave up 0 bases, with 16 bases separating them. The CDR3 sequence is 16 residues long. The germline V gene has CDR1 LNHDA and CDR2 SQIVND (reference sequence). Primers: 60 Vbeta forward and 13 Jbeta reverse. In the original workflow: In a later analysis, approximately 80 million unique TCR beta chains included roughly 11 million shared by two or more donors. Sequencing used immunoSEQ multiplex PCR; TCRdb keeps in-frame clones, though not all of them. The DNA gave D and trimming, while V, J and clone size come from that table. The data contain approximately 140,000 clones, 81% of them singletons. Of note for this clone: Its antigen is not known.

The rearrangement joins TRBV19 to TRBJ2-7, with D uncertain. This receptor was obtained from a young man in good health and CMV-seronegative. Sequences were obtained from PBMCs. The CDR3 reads CASSTAPRSFSYEQYF. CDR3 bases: TGTGCCAGTAGTACAGCTCCACGGAGTTTCTCCTACGAGCAGTACTTC.